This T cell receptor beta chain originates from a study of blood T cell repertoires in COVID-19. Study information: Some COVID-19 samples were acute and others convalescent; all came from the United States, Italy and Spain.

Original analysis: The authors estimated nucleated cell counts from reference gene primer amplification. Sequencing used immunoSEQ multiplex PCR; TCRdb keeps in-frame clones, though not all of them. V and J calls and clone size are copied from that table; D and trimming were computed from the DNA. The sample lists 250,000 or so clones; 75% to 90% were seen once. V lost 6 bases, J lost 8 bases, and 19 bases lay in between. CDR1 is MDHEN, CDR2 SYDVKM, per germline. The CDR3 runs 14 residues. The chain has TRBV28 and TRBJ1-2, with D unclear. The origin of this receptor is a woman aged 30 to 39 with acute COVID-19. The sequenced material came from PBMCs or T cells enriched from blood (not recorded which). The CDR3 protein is CASSLTDPAGGYTF. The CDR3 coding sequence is TGTGCCAGCAGCCTAACTGACCCGGCGGGAGGCTACACCTTC.